This T cell receptor (beta chain) was identified during a study of T cell clonotyping in hematopoietic cell transplantation. Clones were sequenced by immunoSEQ multiplex PCR, and TCRdb holds only the in-frame ones, with some missing. The sample comprises more than 9,500 clones, roughly nine tenths of which are singletons, and nearly 4% rests with the top ten. Study outcomes and limitations: Recipient TCR diversity dropped after transplant; expanded clonotypes rose from day 30 to 180. Without cell sorting, CD4 versus CD8 contributions remain unresolved.

There are 13 residues in the CDR3. Germline-derived CDR1 and CDR2 are SGDLS and YYNGEE. Trimming removed 3 bases from V and 11 bases from J; junction bases left unmatched: 9. A word on this clone: Its antigen remains unknown.

The gene calls are TRBV9 and TRBJ1-1, with TRBD1 identical over 8 bases. The TCR originated in a human donor who either received an allogeneic hematopoietic cell transplant for a myeloid malignancy or was a related donor (not recorded which). Some clones in this sample may be carry-over from other donors' samples. Sequences were obtained from peripheral blood mononuclear cells. CDR3 in amino acids: CASSGGTGGMAFF. The CDR3 DNA follows: TGTGCCAGCAGCGGTGGGACAGGCGGAATGGCTTTCTTT.